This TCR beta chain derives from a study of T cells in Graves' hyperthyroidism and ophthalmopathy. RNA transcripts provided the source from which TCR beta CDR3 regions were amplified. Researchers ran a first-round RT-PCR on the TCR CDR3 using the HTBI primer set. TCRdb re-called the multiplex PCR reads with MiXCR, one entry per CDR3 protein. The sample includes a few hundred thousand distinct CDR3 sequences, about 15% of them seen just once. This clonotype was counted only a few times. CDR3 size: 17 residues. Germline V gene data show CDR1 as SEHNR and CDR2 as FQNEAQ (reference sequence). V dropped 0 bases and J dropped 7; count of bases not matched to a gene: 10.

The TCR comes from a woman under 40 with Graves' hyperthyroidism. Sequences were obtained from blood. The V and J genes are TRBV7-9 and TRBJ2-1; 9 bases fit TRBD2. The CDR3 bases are TGTGCCAGCAGCTTAGCGCGAGCGGGAGGCCGCGGGAATGAGCAGTTCTTC. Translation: CASSLARAGGRGNEQFF.